The T cell receptor (beta chain) described here comes from a study of identical twins. General study findings and limits: Memory repertoires lacked the insertion deficit that abundant cord blood beta clonotypes showed.

Of note for this clonotype: Its antigen remains unidentified.

A universal primer binding site was introduced by template switching. The final cDNA contained unique molecular identifiers. Each CDR3 protein is one row after TCRdb ran MiXCR on the 5' RACE reads. Of approximately 240,000 distinct CDR3 sequences listed, around 15% are singletons. The sequencing input was memory (CD45RO+) T cells sorted from blood. The receptor's source is a woman aged 18 to 35 in good health.

The CDR3 bases are TGTGCCAGCAGCTTAAAAACAGGGTGGAAGTCAGATACGCAGTATTTT. Protein product: CASSLKTGWKSDTQYF. This rearrangement joins TRBV7-9 to TRBJ2-3; weak D call: TRBD1 (6 bases). Trimming stripped 2 bases from V and 4 bases from J, with 16 bases between. The germline V gene has CDR1 SEHNR and CDR2 FQNEAQ (reference sequence). This CDR3 comprises 16 residues.